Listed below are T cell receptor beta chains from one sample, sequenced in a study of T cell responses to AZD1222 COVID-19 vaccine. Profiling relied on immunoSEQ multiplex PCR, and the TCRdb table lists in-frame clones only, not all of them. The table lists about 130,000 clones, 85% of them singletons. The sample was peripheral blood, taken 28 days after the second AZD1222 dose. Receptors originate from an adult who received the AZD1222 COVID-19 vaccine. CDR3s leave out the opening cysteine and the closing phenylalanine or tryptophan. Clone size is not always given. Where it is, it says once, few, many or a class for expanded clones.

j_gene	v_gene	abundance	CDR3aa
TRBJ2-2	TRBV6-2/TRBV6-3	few	ASSTRTGGAGELF
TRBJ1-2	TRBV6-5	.	ASSYSKGNYGYT
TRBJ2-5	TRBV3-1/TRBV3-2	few	ASSHRDSTEDAQY
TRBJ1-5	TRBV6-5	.	ASKAGSPTNQPQH
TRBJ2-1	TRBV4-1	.	ASSQGQGANNEQF
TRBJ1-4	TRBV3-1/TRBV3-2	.	ASSRYSGQANEKLF
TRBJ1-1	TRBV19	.	ASSIGTGGHTEAF
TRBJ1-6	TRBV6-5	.	ASSQGNSPLH
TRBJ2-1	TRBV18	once	ASSPPSSTGEQF
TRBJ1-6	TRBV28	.	ASKIPTGTNSPLH
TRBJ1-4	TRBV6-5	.	ASTPGTATNEKLF
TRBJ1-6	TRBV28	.	ASSLIQVNSPLH
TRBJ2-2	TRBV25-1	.	ASPTGQNTGELF
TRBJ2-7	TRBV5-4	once	ASSLGVDESYEQY
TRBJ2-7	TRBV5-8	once	ASSSQAGQGEQY
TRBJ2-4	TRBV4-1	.	ASSQGIGFNGDIQY
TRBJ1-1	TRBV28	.	ASFSYTNTEAF
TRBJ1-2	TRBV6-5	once	ASSPGVNYGYT
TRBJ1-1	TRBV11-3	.	ASSEQGENTEAF
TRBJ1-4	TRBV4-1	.	ASSPRPELNNEKLF